A single TCR beta chain is shown here with its context. Its cognate antigen is unknown. The sample comes from a study of Tregs in tolerant kidney transplant recipients. Regarding the study as a whole: This study did not directly address biological reproducibility. The small number of patients limits these findings pending further validation. Donor-specific Treg expansion exceeded global Treg expansion in tolerant patients, suggesting antigen drive.

After 6 days with irradiated graft donor PBMCs, CFSE-labeled recipient PBMCs were FACS-sorted. Germline assignment: CDR1 SGHNT and CDR2 YYREEE (reference sequence). Trimming removed 1 base at V and 0 bases at J, with 8 bases between. The CDR3 sequence is 14 residues long. Here immunoSEQ multiplex PCR was the method, and the copy in TCRdb shows in-frame clones only, minus some. In the table there are over 15,000 clones, 53% of which are singletons. This material consisted of CD4+ T cells from blood cultured with allogeneic cells, taken before the transplant. The chain joins TRBV5-4 to TRBJ2-7, with D maybe TRBD2 (6 bases). The TCR comes from a human patient who received a combined kidney and bone marrow transplant. CDR3 coding DNA: TGTGCCAGCAGCTTGATGGGGGGCTCCTACGAGCAGTACTTC. Protein product: CASSLMGGSYEQYF.